The 13 T cell receptor beta chains presented below share a single source sample, sequenced in a study of blood T cell repertoires in COVID-19. Profiled with immunoSEQ multiplex PCR; TCRdb holds only in-frame clones, not every one. The table lists 25,000 to 30,000 clones, about 84% of them singletons. The sample consisted of peripheral blood. The receptors derive from an older woman with acute or convalescent COVID-19.

CDR3 bases: TGTGCCACCAGTGATTTGGGGGCTAGCACAGATACGCAGTATTTT. It is translated as CATSDLGASTDTQYF. V and J are TRBV24-1 and TRBJ2-3, with a possible D match to TRBD1 (5 bases). V was trimmed by 0 bases and J by 0 bases, leaving 6 bases between them. The germline V gene encodes CDR1 KGHDR and CDR2 SFDVKD. This CDR3 spans 15 amino acids.

This chain joins TRBV4-1 and TRBJ1-2; TRBD1 matches at 7 bases. The CDR3 is made up of 16 amino acids. The junction had 13 bases not matched to a gene; V was cut back by 1 base and J by 8 bases. The V gene's germline CDR1 is MGHRA and CDR2 YSYEKL. CDR3: CASSQVLNRGEGGYTF. The CDR3 nucleotides read TGCGCCAGCAGCCAAGTATTGAACAGGGGCGAGGGAGGCTACACCTTC.

The chain combines TRBV27 with TRBJ1-2; TRBD1 matches at 10 bases. CDR1 is MNHEY, CDR2 SMNVEV, per germline (reference sequence). The CDR3 length is 13 residues. V lost 5 bases and J lost 8; bases outside the gene matches: 5. The CDR3 region has the DNA TGTGCCAGCAGTGGGACAGGGGTAGGAGGCTACACCTTC. Amino acids: CASSGTGVGGYTF.

The rearrangement links TRBV11-2 to TRBJ1-2, with TRBD1 matching over 7 bases. Germline V CDR1 and CDR2: SGHAT, FQNNGV. The CDR3 covers 15 residues. Losses at the gene ends were 3 bases for V and 7 bases for J; bases not matched to a gene: 11. CDR3 residues: CASSFGSTGKGGYTF. The CDR3 DNA reads as TGTGCCAGCAGCTTCGGCTCGACAGGGAAGGGTGGCTACACCTTC.

This sequence joins TRBV5-8 and TRBJ2-6, with D hard to call. Trimming took off 4 bases at V and 2 bases at J, with 13 bases between the two ends. The CDR3 loop spans 16 amino acids. Germline-derived CDR1 and CDR2 are SGHTS and YDEGEE. This CDR3 reads CASSRIHSAGANVLTF. The CDR3 region has the DNA TGTGCCAGCAGCCGGATTCACAGTGCTGGGGCCAACGTCCTGACTTTC.

This clone was seen a handful of times. The chain uses TRBV9 and TRBJ2-1; a weak D match, TRBD2 (5 bases). CDR3 length: 15 amino acids. Germline-derived CDR1 and CDR2 are SGDLS and YYNGEE. V lost 6 bases, J lost 7 bases, and 20 bases lay in between. The CDR3 loop reads CASTLREGLGNEQFF. CDR3 in DNA: TGTGCCAGCACTCTACGAGAGGGATTGGGTAATGAGCAGTTCTTC.

V is TRBV5-1 and J is TRBJ2-1; maybe TRBD1 (6 bases). Trimming removed 1 base at V and 6 bases at J, with 11 bases between. Germline CDR1 reads SGHRS; CDR2 reads YFSETQ. There are 14 residues in the CDR3. DNA for the CDR3: TGCGCCAGCAGCTTGAACAGGGTGGGCAATGAGCAGTTCTTC. The encoded protein is CASSLNRVGNEQFF.

The CDR3 nucleotides are TGCGCCAGCACCTCTAGCGGGGGGTCCTACGAGCAGTACTTC. Amino acids: CASTSSGGSYEQYF. This chain uses TRBV10-2 with TRBJ2-7; 11 positions match TRBD2. CDR1 WSHSY and CDR2 SAAADI come from the germline V gene. The CDR3 totals 14 residues. V trimming: 7 bases; J trimming: 1 base; junction bases outside the gene matches: 3.

The chain carries TRBV3-1 (or the pseudogene TRBV3-2) and TRBJ2-1; possible D gene TRBD1, 5 bases. CDR3 length: 14 amino acids. Germline V gives CDR1 LGHDT, CDR2 YNNKEL (reference sequence). Trimming removed 0 bases from V and 10 bases from J, with 13 bases in between. The CDR3 region is CASSQDNRIVEQFF. The CDR3, as DNA: TGTGCCAGCAGCCAAGACAACAGGATAGTCGAGCAGTTCTTC.

The V and J genes are TRBV27 and TRBJ2-1; 11 nucleotides match TRBD2. The V segment lost 3 bases and the J segment 7 bases; nucleotides outside the gene matches: 8. The CDR3 is 16 residues long. Germline loops: CDR1 MNHEY, CDR2 SMNVEV (reference sequence). The CDR3 DNA is TGTGCCAGCAGTTTGGTTGGGACTAGCGGTATTAATGAGCAGTTCTTC. Protein product: CASSLVGTSGINEQFF.

The chain combines TRBV9 with TRBJ2-7; 11 positions match TRBD2. CDR3 length: 14 amino acids. V was clipped by 4 bases and J by 4 bases; unmatched bases: 4. In germline, CDR1 is SGDLS, CDR2 YYNGEE. In nucleotides, the CDR3 is TGTGCCAGCAGCCCCCGGACTAGCGGGTACGAGCAGTACTTC. Its protein is CASSPRTSGYEQYF. Based on the CDR3 plus reference TRBV9 and TRBJ2-7, the full variable domain is DSGVTQTPKHLITATGQRVTLRCSPRSGDLSVYWYQQSLDQGLQFLIQYYNGEERAKGNILERFSAQQFPDLHSELNLSSLELGDSALYFCASSPRTSGYEQYFGPGTRLTVT.

J is TRBJ1-2 and V is TRBV4-1; no reliable D call. Germline CDR1 is MGHRA and CDR2 is YSYEKL. Trimming removed 0 bases at V and 4 bases at J, with 6 bases between. This CDR3 region has 13 residues. The DNA for the CDR3 is TGCGCCAGCAGCCAAGATTCAGGCTATGGCTACACCTTC. Protein sequence: CASSQDSGYGYTF.

This clone was seen a handful of times. The chain joins TRBV27 to TRBJ1-1; 8 bases map to TRBD1. This CDR3 has 14 amino acids. V trimming: 5 bases; J trimming: 0 bases; junction bases outside the gene matches: 2. Germline CDR1 reads MNHEY; CDR2 reads SMNVEV (reference sequence). The chain's CDR3 is CASSRQGMNTEAFF. In DNA form, the CDR3 reads TGTGCCAGCAGTAGACAGGGGATGAACACTGAAGCTTTCTTT.